Following are 15 T cell receptor beta chains from one sample sequenced in a study of blood T cell repertoires in COVID-19. Data came from immunoSEQ multiplex PCR; TCRdb stores just in-frame clones and leaves some out. The repertoire holds around 100,000 clones, with roughly 81% as singletons. Sequencing input: peripheral blood. The origin of the receptors is a human donor in a cohort sampled during active COVID-19.

The chain is built from TRBV3-1 (or the pseudogene TRBV3-2) and TRBJ1-5; possibly TRBD1 for D (5 bases). CDR1 is LGHDT and CDR2 is YNNKEL in the germline V gene (reference sequence). Trimming removed 10 bases from V and 7 bases from J, with 11 bases in between. The CDR3 sequence is 11 residues long. CDR3 coding DNA: TGTGCCACGGGGGGGGACCAGCCCCAGCATTTT. As protein: CATGGDQPQHF.

V usage is TRBV4-1 and J usage is TRBJ2-7; 9 nucleotides match TRBD2. Per the germline V gene, CDR1 is MGHRA and CDR2 is YSYEKL. The J segment lost 1 base and the V segment lost 0 bases, leaving 7 bases of the junction unmatched. The CDR3 has 17 amino acids. The CDR3 nucleotides are TGCGCCAGCAGCCAAGAGAGCGGGGGGCCTCTGTCCTACGAGCAGTACTTC. It specifies CASSQESGGPLSYEQYF.

This chain links TRBV11-1 with TRBJ2-7; maybe TRBD2 (5 bases). This CDR3 has 13 amino acids. The germline V gene has CDR1 SGHAT and CDR2 FQDESV (reference sequence). V was pared by 1 base and J by 7 bases, with 11 bases between. CDR3 sequence: CASSLDGDGEQYF. In nucleotides, the CDR3 is TGTGCCAGCAGCTTAGACGGGGATGGGGAGCAGTACTTC.

This chain uses TRBV6-5 with TRBJ1-2; the D is unclear. CDR3 size: 14 residues. Germline V lookup: CDR1 MNHEY, CDR2 SVGAGI. Trimming stripped 2 bases from V and 6 bases from J, with 13 bases between. Here the CDR3 DNA reads TGTGCCAGCAGTTACGCGGCCACCACGAATGGCTACACCTTC. Protein sequence: CASSYAATTNGYTF.

The chain has TRBV25-1 and TRBJ2-1; TRBD1 might be the D (6 bases). Deletions cut 4 bases from V and 0 bases from J, with 19 bases between. Germline-derived CDR1 and CDR2 are MGHDK and SYGVNS. This CDR3 comprises 18 residues. In nucleotides, the CDR3 is TGTGCCAGCAGTGGAACCCGGACGGGCAGGGGCTCCTACAATGAGCAGTTCTTC. This codes for CASSGTRTGRGSYNEQFF.

The chain has TRBV5-8 and TRBJ1-2; D remains unclear. The CDR3 loop spans 13 amino acids. Germline CDR1 SGHTS, CDR2 YDEGEE. Trimming cost V 0 bases and J 1 base, with 4 bases left between them. The CDR3 bases are TGTGCCAGCAGCTTGGTCAGTAACTATGGCTACACCTTC. Translation: CASSLVSNYGYTF.

The CDR3 is CASSDPGTGSREQYF. The CDR3 DNA follows: TGTGCCAGCAGTGATCCCGGGACAGGGTCTCGCGAGCAGTACTTC. This chain links TRBV25-1 with TRBJ2-7; 9 nucleotides match TRBD1. V lost 3 bases and J lost 6; bases outside the gene matches: 9. Germline CDR1 reads MGHDK; CDR2 reads SYGVNS. The CDR3 is 15 amino acids.

The chain employs TRBV7-3 and TRBJ2-5; 9 bases align to TRBD1. The CDR3 runs 15 residues. Germline loops: CDR1 SGHTA, CDR2 FQGTGA. J gave up 3 bases and V 5 bases, and 7 bases lay outside the gene matches. In nucleotides, the CDR3 is TGTGCCAGCAGCCGGCAACAGGGGGCTGAAGAGACCCAGTACTTC. Amino acids: CASSRQQGAEETQYF. The full variable domain, rest sourced from reference TRBV7-3 and TRBJ2-5, is GAGVSQTPSNKVTEKGKYVELRCDPISGHTALYWYRQSLGQGPEFLIYFQGTGAADDSGLPNDRFFAVRPEGSVSTLKIQRTERGDSAVYLCASSRQQGAEETQYFGPGTRLLVL.

This chain connects TRBV7-9 to TRBJ2-7; 9 bases map to TRBD2. After removal of 5 bases from V and 2 bases from J, the junction contained 13 bases not matched to a gene. The CDR3 has 17 amino acids. Per the germline V gene, CDR1 is SEHNR and CDR2 is FQNEAQ (reference sequence). For the CDR3, the DNA is TGTGCCAGCAGCCTAGGGGTAGCGGGAGAATTCGCCTACGAGCAGTACTTC. Protein product: CASSLGVAGEFAYEQYF.

The chain has TRBV28 and TRBJ2-5; 7 nucleotides align to TRBD1. The V segment lost 5 bases and the J segment 0 bases; nucleotides outside the gene matches: 6. CDR1 is MDHEN and CDR2 is SYDVKM in the germline V gene. There are 15 residues in the CDR3. For the CDR3, the DNA is TGTGCCAGCAGTGCCGGGGACAGCCACCAAGAGACCCAGTACTTC. Protein: CASSAGDSHQETQYF.

V and J are TRBV3-1 (or the pseudogene TRBV3-2) and TRBJ2-5, with 12 bases that match TRBD2. The length of the CDR3 is 16 residues. With 4 bases clipped from V and 2 bases from J, the junction kept 5 bases outside the gene matches. The germline V gene has CDR1 LGHDT and CDR2 YNNKEL (reference sequence). The CDR3 coding sequence is TGTGCCAGCAGCCTCCTCGGACTAGCGGGACAAGAGACCCAGTACTTC. Encoded protein: CASSLLGLAGQETQYF.

The V call is TRBV30, the J call TRBJ1-3, with TRBD1 identical over 8 bases. Germline CDR1 reads GTSNPN; CDR2 reads SVGIG (reference sequence). The V gene end was trimmed by 4 bases and the J gene end by 4 bases; junction bases not matched to a gene: 12. The CDR3 loop spans 16 amino acids. The CDR3 DNA sequence: TGTGCCTGGACCCCCTCGGACAGGGCGAAGGGAAACACCATATATTTT. Translating gives CAWTPSDRAKGNTIYF.

This rearrangement joins TRBV3-1 (or the pseudogene TRBV3-2) to TRBJ1-6; possible D gene TRBD1, 6 bases. The CDR3 length is 14 residues. Trimming stripped 1 base from V and 7 bases from J, with 8 bases between. Germline V gene lookup returns CDR1 LGHDT and CDR2 YNNKEL (reference sequence). CDR3 coding DNA: TGTGCCAGCAGCCAAGTCAGGGGCAATTCACCCCTCCACTTT. Protein sequence: CASSQVRGNSPLHF.

The gene calls are TRBV28 and TRBJ1-5, with D unresolved. The germline V gene encodes CDR1 MDHEN and CDR2 SYDVKM. Between the trimmed V and J ends, which lost 2 bases and 1 base, there was a span of 9 bases. The CDR3 is made up of 15 amino acids. CDR3: CASSLTGVSNQPQHF. The CDR3 bases are TGTGCCAGCAGTTTAACGGGTGTGAGCAATCAGCCCCAGCATTTT.

The chain has TRBV24-1 and TRBJ2-1; 9 nucleotides match TRBD2. Germline-derived CDR1 and CDR2 are KGHDR and SFDVKD. J was trimmed by 7 bases and V by 2 bases; bases with no gene match: 11. This CDR3 is 17 amino acids long. This CDR3 reads CATSDSRASGNLNEQFF. CDR3 coding DNA: TGTGCCACCAGTGATTCTAGGGCTAGCGGGAATTTGAATGAGCAGTTCTTC.